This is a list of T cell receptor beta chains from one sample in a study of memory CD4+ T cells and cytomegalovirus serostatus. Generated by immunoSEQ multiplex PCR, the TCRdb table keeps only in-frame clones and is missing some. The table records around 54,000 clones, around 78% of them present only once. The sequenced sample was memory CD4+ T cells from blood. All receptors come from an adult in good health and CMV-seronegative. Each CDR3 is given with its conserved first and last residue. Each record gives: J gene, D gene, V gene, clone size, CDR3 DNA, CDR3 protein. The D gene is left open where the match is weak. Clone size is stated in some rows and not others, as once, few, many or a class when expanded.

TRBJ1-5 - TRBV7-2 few TGTGCCAGCAGCTTAGAACCGAATCAGCCCCAGCATTTT CASSLEPNQPQHF
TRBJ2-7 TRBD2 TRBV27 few TGTGCCAGCAGTTTTAGCGGGAGATACGAGCAGTACTTC CASSFSGRYEQYF
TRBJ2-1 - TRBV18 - TGTGCCAGCTCACGGGGCCCAGGGCTCTACAATGAGCAGTTCTTC CASSRGPGLYNEQFF
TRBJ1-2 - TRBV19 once TGTGCCAGCGAGGCAGGCTATGGCTACACCTTC CASEAGYGYTF
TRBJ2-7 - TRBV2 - TGTGCCAGCAGTTTGATGGCAGGGGGGTATTACGAGCAGTACTTC CASSLMAGGYYEQYF
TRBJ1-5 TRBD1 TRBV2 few TGTGCCAGCAGCCTTGGACAGGGGGCCAATCAGCCCCAGCATTTT CASSLGQGANQPQHF
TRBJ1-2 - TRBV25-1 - TGTGCCAGCAGCGAGGTGAACAGGGACTATGGCTACACCTTC CASSEVNRDYGYTF
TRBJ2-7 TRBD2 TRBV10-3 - TGTGCCATCAGTGAGATTCGGGAGGGTCTTTCCGAGCAGTACTTC CAISEIREGLSEQYF
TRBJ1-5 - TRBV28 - TGTGCCAGCAGGGGGAGTCAGCCCCAGCATTTT CASRGSQPQHF
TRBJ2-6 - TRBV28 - TGTGCCAGCAGTTTATCTGCAGGGGTGGGCTCTGGGGCCAACGTCCTGACTTTC CASSLSAGVGSGANVLTF
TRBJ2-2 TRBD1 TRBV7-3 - TGTGCCAGCAGCTTAAATCCCCCCGGGACAGGGGTCGGGGAGCTGTTTTTT CASSLNPPGTGVGELFF
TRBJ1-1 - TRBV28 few TGTGCCAGCAGTTTAGCCCGACAGACTCTTATGAACACTGAAGCTTTCTTT CASSLARQTLMNTEAFF
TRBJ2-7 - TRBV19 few TGTGCCAGTAGTATAGCCCTCGCCGACGAGCAGTACTTC CASSIALADEQYF
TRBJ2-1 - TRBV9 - TGTGCCAGCAGCGTAGCAGGACGTGTAAATGAGCAGTTCTTC CASSVAGRVNEQFF
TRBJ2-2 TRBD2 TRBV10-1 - TGCGCCAGCAGTGACGCGGGACTAGCGGCTACCGGGGAGCTGTTTTTT CASSDAGLAATGELFF
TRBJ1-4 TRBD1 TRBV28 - TGTGCCAGCAGTCCCGCGGCCCTTACAGGGGCCTTAAATGAAAAACTGTTTTTT CASSPAALTGALNEKLFF
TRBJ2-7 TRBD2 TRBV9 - TGTGCCAGCGCCCGGACTAGCGGGCCTTACGAGCAGTACTTC CASARTSGPYEQYF
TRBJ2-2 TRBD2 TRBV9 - TGTGCCAGCAGCTCCCCCGGACTAGCGGGAGGCGGCACCGGGGAGCTGTTTTTT CASSSPGLAGGGTGELFF